The T cell receptor beta chain described here comes from a study of blood T cell repertoires in COVID-19. Original analysis: The assay estimated nucleated cells by amplifying reference gene primers. Sequencing was performed with immunoSEQ multiplex PCR; in TCRdb, only in-frame clones are kept and a portion is missing. V and J calls and clone size are given by that table; D and trimming were obtained from the DNA. The top ten hold around 1.9% of the sample, which has approximately 500,000 clones, approximately 90% seen once. Cohorts were based on clinical histories the participants reported. In Cohort 3, a recovered donor had either two negative PCRs, clearance, or symptom resolution. The sample was PBMCs or T cells enriched from blood (not recorded which). The clonotype originates from a woman in her forties who had recovered from COVID-19.

The CDR3 region is CASSQDWLAVLSYEQYF. The CDR3 nucleotides are TGCGCCAGCAGCCAAGATTGGCTAGCGGTTCTCTCCTACGAGCAGTACTTC. The chain couples TRBV4-1 to TRBJ2-7; TRBD2 agrees at 7 bases. Germline-derived CDR1 and CDR2 are MGHRA and YSYEKL. With 0 bases clipped from V and 0 bases from J, the junction kept 8 bases outside the gene matches. The CDR3 totals 17 residues.